The 11 T cell receptor beta chains given below trace back to one sample, sequenced in a study of blood T cell repertoires in COVID-19. TCRdb keeps only in-frame clones here, not all; method: immunoSEQ multiplex PCR. The table records 110,000 to 150,000 clones, about 80% of them present only once. Sequencing used PBMCs or T cells enriched from blood (not recorded which). The receptor set was obtained from a woman aged 18-29 years who had been exposed to COVID-19.

The chain uses TRBV5-8 and TRBJ2-7; D is uncertain. The CDR3 has 15 residues. The germline CDR1 and CDR2 sequences are SGHTS and YDEGEE. With 1 base removed from V and 0 bases from J, the gap between germline ends came to 11 bases. The CDR3, as DNA: TGTGCCAGCAGCTTGTCTGGCGGAACCTCCTACGAGCAGTACTTC. As protein: CASSLSGGTSYEQYF.

The CDR3 sequence: CASSLEGGGSGYTF. The DNA for the CDR3 is TGCGCCAGCAGCTTGGAGGGCGGGGGCAGTGGCTACACCTTC. This chain joins TRBV5-1 and TRBJ1-2; a possible D gene is TRBD1 (6 bases). Germline V gives CDR1 SGHRS, CDR2 YFSETQ. This CDR3 comprises 14 residues. V dropped 0 bases and J dropped 7 bases, with 13 bases sitting between them.

This chain joins TRBV27 and TRBJ2-7; 8 positions agree with TRBD1. With 5 bases clipped from V and 5 bases from J, the junction kept 11 bases outside the gene matches. The CDR3 is made up of 15 amino acids. The germline V gene encodes CDR1 MNHEY and CDR2 SMNVEV (reference sequence). The CDR3 nucleotides read TGTGCCAGCAGTCTTCGGACAGGGCCGACGGACGAGCAGTACTTC. Translated: CASSLRTGPTDEQYF.

The rearrangement uses TRBV2 and TRBJ2-4; a weak D match, TRBD1 (6 bases). CDR1 and CDR2 from the germline V gene are SNHLY and FYNNEI. With 4 bases removed from V and 0 bases from J, the gap between germline ends came to 10 bases. The CDR3 covers 15 residues. CDR3 amino acids: CASSGTATAKNIQYF. CDR3 DNA sequence: TGTGCCAGCAGTGGGACAGCAACAGCCAAAAACATTCAGTACTTC.

This rearrangement joins TRBV9 to TRBJ1-5, with D unresolved. CDR1 and CDR2 (germline): SGDLS, YYNGEE. This CDR3 is built from 15 residues. V was cut by 0 bases and J by 0 bases, with 7 bases left in between. CDR3 protein: CASSVGSSSNQPQHF. CDR3 DNA sequence: TGTGCCAGCAGCGTAGGATCCAGTAGCAATCAGCCCCAGCATTTT.

The chain is built from TRBV5-1 and TRBJ1-5, with TRBD1 as a possible D gene (5 bases). Germline V gives CDR1 SGHRS, CDR2 YFSETQ. V was cut by 0 bases and J by 10 bases, with 14 bases left in between. The CDR3 totals 14 residues. The CDR3 sequence is CASSLAEGVGPQHF. In nucleotides, the CDR3 is TGCGCCAGCAGCTTGGCCGAAGGGGTGGGCCCCCAGCATTTT. Supplemented by reference TRBV5-1 and TRBJ1-5, the full variable domain reads KAGVTQTPRYLIKTRGQQVTLSCSPISGHRSVSWYQQTPGQGLQFLFEYFSETQRNKGNFPGRFSGRQFSNSRSEMNVSTLELGDSALYLCASSLAEGVGPQHFGDGTRLSIL.

This chain connects TRBV28 to TRBJ1-5; D might be TRBD1 (5 bases). CDR1 MDHEN and CDR2 SYDVKM come from the germline V gene. This CDR3 region has 20 residues. V was trimmed by 5 bases and J by 0 bases, leaving 26 bases between them. CDR3 DNA: TGTGCCAGCAGTCTACCCCTTGGGGCAGGACCGCCTTATAGCAATCAGCCCCAGCATTTT. Protein product: CASSLPLGAGPPYSNQPQHF.

The V and J genes are TRBV19 and TRBJ1-1, with D perhaps TRBD1 (6 bases). Looked up from germline, CDR1 is LNHDA and CDR2 is SQIVND (reference sequence). The germline V and J ends were trimmed by 6 bases and 1 base, with 9 bases remaining between them. The CDR3 totals 13 residues. CDR3 in DNA: TGTGCCAGTAGATCGGACAGGAACACTGAAGCTTTCTTT. Its translation is CASRSDRNTEAFF.

The chain uses TRBV24-1 and TRBJ2-2, with 8 bases identical to TRBD2. The germline gives CDR1 KGHDR, CDR2 SFDVKD. The CDR3 is 14 residues long. Unmatched junction bases numbered 5, after V lost 9 bases and J lost 3 bases. CDR3 residues: CATRGGRDTGELFF. The CDR3 DNA sequence: TGTGCCACCCGCGGGGGGAGGGACACCGGGGAGCTGTTTTTT.

The chain uses TRBV11-2 and TRBJ2-7; possibly TRBD1 for D (6 bases). V lost 11 bases, J lost 4 bases, and 21 bases lay in between. The germline V gene encodes CDR1 SGHAT and CDR2 FQNNGV. The CDR3 sequence is 14 residues long. CDR3 in amino acids: CASAIGQLIYEQYF. The CDR3 DNA reads TGTGCCTCAGCTATTGGACAGCTTATTTACGAGCAGTACTTC.

CDR3 residues: CASSTRQGASQPQHF. CDR3 DNA sequence: TGTGCCAGTAGTACCCGACAGGGGGCAAGTCAGCCCCAGCATTTT. This sequence joins TRBV19 and TRBJ1-5, with TRBD1 identical over 10 bases. CDR3 length equals 15 residues. V trimming: 4 bases; J trimming: 6 bases; junction bases outside the gene matches: 6. Germline-derived CDR1 and CDR2 are LNHDA and SQIVND (reference sequence).